A single sample is the source of the 10 T cell receptor beta chains below, sequenced in a study of CD8+CD57+ T cells in acquired aplastic anemia. Both TCR beta VDJ combination and CDR3 sequence profiling were carried out. Genomic DNA was the template for this profiling. MiXCR was run by TCRdb on the reads, yielding one entry per CDR3 protein. The repertoire holds hundreds of thousands of distinct CDR3 sequences, with roughly 64% as singletons. Sequenced sample: sorted CD4+, CD8+, or CD8+CD57+ T cells (not recorded which) from PBMCs. These receptors came from a human donor in good health, serving as a control.

This clonotype was observed many times. The chain carries TRBV27 and TRBJ1-2; no reliable D call. The length of the CDR3 is 13 residues. Germline lookup yields CDR1 MNHEY and CDR2 SMNVEV (reference sequence). Deletions cut 4 bases from V and 1 base from J, with 7 bases between. The CDR3 here is CASSSRFNYGYTF. The CDR3 DNA follows: TGTGCCAGCAGTTCGAGGTTTAACTATGGCTACACCTTC.

As concerns this clonotype: One end of the junction varies from germline; a read error may be responsible. The chain uses TRBV6-5 and TRBJ1-2, with a tentative D call TRBD1 (6 bases). This CDR3 comprises 15 residues. Germline assignment: CDR1 MNHEY and CDR2 SVGAGI. CDR3 residues: CASSHSGTRANDCTF. CDR3 nucleotides: TGTGCCAGCAGTCACTCGGGGACACGGGCTAATGACTGCACCTTC.

About this clonotype itself: Its ends do not fully match the called genes, so a read error is possible. The chain employs TRBV20-1 and TRBJ2-3; D gene ambiguous. The CDR3 runs 11 residues. Germline V gives CDR1 DFQATT, CDR2 SNEGSKA (reference sequence). The CDR3 bases are TGCAGTGCTAGCCGTCCGGGTACGATAGATTTT. It translates to CSASRPGTIDF.

This clonotype has just a few counts. V is TRBV19 and J is TRBJ1-6; the D gene is possibly TRBD1 (5 bases). The CDR3 runs to 15 residues. The germline V gene has CDR1 LNHDA and CDR2 SQIVND (reference sequence). V lost 0 bases, J lost 9 bases, and 12 bases lay in between. The CDR3 loop is CASSIDQTGGSPLHF. The CDR3 DNA sequence: TGTGCCAGTAGTATAGATCAGACGGGGGGTTCACCCCTCCACTTT.

The V and J genes are TRBV5-1 and TRBJ2-7, with unresolved D. Trimming removed 1 base from V and 6 bases from J, with 20 bases in between. Germline V lookup: CDR1 SGHRS, CDR2 YFSETQ. This CDR3 has 16 residues. CDR3 protein: CASSLKTTAYSSEQYF. The CDR3 DNA sequence: TGCGCCAGCAGCTTGAAGACGACCGCGTATTCAAGCGAGCAGTACTTC.

Notes on this clonotype: A much larger clone is a single base away; this may be a read error. In DNA, the CDR3 is TGTGCCAGCAGCTTGGACGGGGCTCAGGGATATGGCTACACCTTC. It encodes CASSLDGAQGYGYTF. The chain links TRBV5-4 to TRBJ1-2; possible D gene TRBD1, 5 bases. V lost 0 bases to trimming and J lost 5 bases, with 14 bases between them. Germline CDR1 reads SGHNT; CDR2 reads YYREEE (reference sequence). The CDR3 has 15 amino acids. Variable domain in full (rest from reference TRBV5-4 and TRBJ1-2): ETGVTQSPTHLIKTRGQQVTLRCSSQSGHNTVSWYQQALGQGPQFIFQYYREEENGRGNFPPRFSGLQFPNYSSELNVNALELDDSALYLCASSLDGAQGYGYTFGSGTRLTVV.

This clonotype was detected only a few times. The V call is TRBV25-1, the J call TRBJ2-3, with TRBD2 as a possible D gene (6 bases). V lost 2 bases and J lost 3, with 15 bases in between. The CDR3 loop spans 16 amino acids. The germline V gene encodes CDR1 MGHDK and CDR2 SYGVNS. The CDR3 protein is CASSEPDGRRTDTQYF. The CDR3, as DNA: TGTGCCAGCAGTGAACCAGATGGGAGGAGGACAGATACGCAGTATTTT. The entire variable domain, with the rest obtained from reference TRBV25-1 and TRBJ2-3, is as follows: EADIYQTPRYLVIGTGKKITLECSQTMGHDKMYWYQQDPGMELHLIHYSYGVNSTEKGDLSSESTVSRIRTEHFPLTLESARPSHTSQYLCASSEPDGRRTDTQYFGPGTRLTVL.

The chain links TRBV25-1 to TRBJ2-3; 10 bases agree with TRBD1. CDR3 length: 15 amino acids. From germline, CDR1 is MGHDK and CDR2 SYGVNS. The trim removed 3 bases at V and 2 bases at J, leaving 2 bases unmatched. CDR3 in DNA: TGTGCCAGCAGTGACGACAGGGGGCCCACAGATACGCAGTATTTT. Protein product: CASSDDRGPTDTQYF.

The chain employs TRBV9 and TRBJ2-7; 7 nucleotides line up with TRBD1. The CDR3 extends over 15 amino acids. J lost 8 bases, V lost 0 bases, and 11 bases had no gene match. The germline gives CDR1 SGDLS, CDR2 YYNGEE. The CDR3 bases are TGTGCCAGCAGCGTAGGATCTTGGGGGACAGATAAGCAGTACTTC. Its translation is CASSVGSWGTDKQYF.

This clonotype was seen repeatedly, ten times or more. The J gene is TRBJ1-1, the V gene TRBV13; D is unresolved. The CDR3 spans 12 residues. Germline CDR1 is PRHDT and CDR2 is FYEKMQ (reference sequence). Trimming pared 0 bases from V and 7 bases from J, leaving 6 bases between. The CDR3 reads CASSLGAGEAFF. The CDR3 DNA reads as TGTGCCAGCAGCTTAGGGGCGGGTGAAGCTTTCTTT.